This T cell receptor beta chain originates from a study of blood T cells in healthy people across ages. Combining a sample-barcoded 5' primer with a J-beta primer mix, a second PCR ran for 7 to 11 cycles. TCRdb reanalysed the 5' RACE reads using MiXCR and keeps one entry per CDR3 protein. In the table there are 700,000 to 1,000,000 distinct CDR3 sequences, around 45% of which are singletons. V trimming: 6 bases; J trimming: 2 bases; junction bases outside the gene matches: 1. The CDR3 length is 14 residues. Individuals who donated were healthy Caucasians from Russia aged roughly 6 to 100. The sequenced material came from blood. V usage is TRBV12-3 or TRBV12-4 and J usage is TRBJ1-3; 10 bases agree with TRBD1. The receptor's source is a man aged 60 to 69 in good health. The CDR3 DNA sequence: TGTGCCAGCAGGGACAGGGGGGCTGGAAACACCATATATTTT. Protein sequence: CASRDRGAGNTIYF.